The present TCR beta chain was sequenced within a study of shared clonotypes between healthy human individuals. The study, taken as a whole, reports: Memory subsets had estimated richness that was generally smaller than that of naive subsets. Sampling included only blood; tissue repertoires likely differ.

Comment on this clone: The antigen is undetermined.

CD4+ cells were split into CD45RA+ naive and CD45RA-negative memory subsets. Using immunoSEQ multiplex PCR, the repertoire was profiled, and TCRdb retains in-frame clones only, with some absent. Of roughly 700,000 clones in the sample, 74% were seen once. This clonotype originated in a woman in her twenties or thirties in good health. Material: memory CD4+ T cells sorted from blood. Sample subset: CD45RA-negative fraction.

CDR3 region: CASGSPYGYEQYF. CDR3 DNA: TGTGCCAGCGGATCCCCATACGGATACGAGCAGTACTTC. The chain joins TRBV27 to TRBJ2-7; D is ambiguous. Germline V gene data show CDR1 as MNHEY and CDR2 as SMNVEV (reference sequence). V shed 8 bases and J shed 4 bases, with 15 bases lying between them. This CDR3 comprises 13 residues.